One sample yielded the 5 T cell receptor beta chains listed below, sequenced in a study of T cell responses to AZD1222 COVID-19 vaccine. Assay: immunoSEQ multiplex PCR; the TCRdb copy retains only in-frame clones and omits some. The table records 120,000 or so clones, about 85% of them present only once. This specimen consisted of peripheral blood, obtained on day 0 of AZD1222 vaccination. The receptors derive from an adult in good health.

This rearrangement joins TRBV28 to TRBJ2-1; D is perhaps TRBD1 (5 bases). V was shortened by 4 bases and J by 0 bases, with 13 bases between the two germline ends. CDR3 size: 16 residues. Germline assignment: CDR1 MDHEN and CDR2 SYDVKM. The CDR3 DNA reads as TGTGCCAGCAGTTGGGCAGGGCCGAGCTCCTACAATGAGCAGTTCTTC. Residues: CASSWAGPSSYNEQFF.

This sequence joins TRBV28 and TRBJ1-5; a possible D gene is TRBD1 (5 bases). Trimming cost V 5 bases and J 0 bases, with 14 bases left between them. Germline CDR1 reads MDHEN; CDR2 reads SYDVKM. The CDR3 runs to 16 residues. CDR3 sequence: CASSPTDSYSNQPQHF. CDR3 in DNA: TGTGCCAGCAGTCCTACCGACAGTTATAGCAATCAGCCCCAGCATTTT. Based on the CDR3 plus reference TRBV28 and TRBJ1-5, the full variable domain is DVKVTQSSRYLVKRTGEKVFLECVQDMDHENMFWYRQDPGLGLRLIYFSYDVKMKEKGDIPEGYSVSREKKERFSLILESASTNQTSMYLCASSPTDSYSNQPQHFGDGTRLSIL.

This rearrangement joins TRBV18 to TRBJ2-2; D may be TRBD2 (5 bases). Trimming removed 3 bases at V and 0 bases at J, with 8 bases between. The CDR3 loop spans 15 amino acids. Germline CDR1 and CDR2: KGHSH and LQKENI. The CDR3 DNA follows: TGTGCCAGCTCACCGGAGCGGACGAACACCGGGGAGCTGTTTTTT. Translated, it gives CASSPERTNTGELFF.

This clone was counted a single time. The chain carries TRBV27 and TRBJ2-7; 10 nucleotides match TRBD2. Losses at the gene ends were 4 bases for V and 6 bases for J; bases not matched to a gene: 9. The CDR3 totals 15 residues. Germline V gives CDR1 MNHEY, CDR2 SMNVEV (reference sequence). The CDR3 protein is CASSWPSSGSAEQYF. As DNA, the CDR3 is TGTGCCAGCAGTTGGCCCTCTAGCGGGAGTGCCGAGCAGTACTTC.

V gene TRBV30 combines with J gene TRBJ2-4; 7 bases are a match to TRBD2. CDR3 size: 14 residues. V trimming: 6 bases; J trimming: 1 base; junction bases outside the gene matches: 6. CDR1 is GTSNPN and CDR2 is SVGIG in the germline V gene (reference sequence). This CDR3 is CACPGGDAKNIQYF. CDR3 in DNA: TGTGCCTGCCCGGGGGGTGACGCCAAAAACATTCAGTACTTC.